Below, 2 T cell receptor beta chains from the same sample are listed, as sequenced in a study of T cells after yellow fever vaccination (dated by TCRdb to between 2019 and 2020). Read against the paper, the sample's treatment or condition label means: live attenuated yellow fever vaccine strain. Libraries came from 5' RACE. The sequencer was an Illumina NovaSeq 6000. TCRdb reran the public reads through fastp at Q25 and MiXCR, keeping productive beta chains. Rows are combined by CDR3 protein, so each entry shows the most common genes and DNA. The sample table lists 250,000 to 400,000 distinct CDR3 sequences, 4% to 5.5% of them with a count of one. Jointly, the top ten make up 19% of the sample. Sequenced here: PBMCs, sampled 15 days after the yellow fever booster vaccination. The receptors originated from a man aged 18 to 35 who received the YFV17D yellow fever vaccine.

This clonotype turned up a few times. This chain uses TRBV3-1 with TRBJ2-4; 12 positions agree with TRBD1. The CDR3 is 18 amino acids. V gave up 3 bases and J gave up 8 bases; unmatched junction bases: 14. Germline V gives CDR1 LGHDT, CDR2 YNNKEL (reference sequence). The CDR3 DNA is TGTGCCAGCAGCCATCCGGGGGGACAGGGGGCTGGGGTGGACATTCAGTACTTC. Translated, it gives CASSHPGGQGAGVDIQYF.

This clonotype has just a few counts. J is TRBJ2-1 and V is TRBV7-9, with 7 bases lining up with TRBD2. The germline V gene has CDR1 SEHNR and CDR2 FQNEAQ (reference sequence). Trimming removed 0 bases from V and 6 bases from J; junction bases left unmatched: 5. The CDR3 has 15 residues. The CDR3 DNA reads as TGTGCCAGCAGCTTAGCTCGCGGGGGAGTCAATGAGCAGTTCTTC. It codes for CASSLARGGVNEQFF. Complete variable domain (other parts from reference TRBV7-9 and TRBJ2-1): DTGVSQNPRHKITKRGQNVTFRCDPISEHNRLYWYRQTLGQGPEFLTYFQNEAQLEKSRLLSDRFSAERPKGSFSTLEIQRTEQGDSAMYLCASSLARGGVNEQFFGPGTRLTVL.